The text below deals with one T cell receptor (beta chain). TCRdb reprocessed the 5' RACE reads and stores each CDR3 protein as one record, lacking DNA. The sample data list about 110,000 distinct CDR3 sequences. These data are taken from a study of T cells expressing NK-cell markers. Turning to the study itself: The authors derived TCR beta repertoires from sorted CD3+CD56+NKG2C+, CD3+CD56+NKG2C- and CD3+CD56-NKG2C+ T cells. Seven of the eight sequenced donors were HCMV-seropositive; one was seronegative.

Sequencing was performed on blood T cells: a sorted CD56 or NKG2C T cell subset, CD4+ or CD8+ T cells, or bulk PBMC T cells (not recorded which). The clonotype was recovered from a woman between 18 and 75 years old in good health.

CDR3 sequence: CSAGVPGTLTSTDTQYF. The chain joins TRBV20-1 to TRBJ2-3; no DNA is available, so the TRBD2 call from TCRdb remains unchecked. Germline lookup yields CDR1 DFQATT and CDR2 SNEGSKA (reference sequence). The CDR3 contains 17 residues.